These T cell receptor beta chains were read from a single sample in a study of cytomegalovirus exposure and HLA in healthy donors. TCRdb's copy holds only in-frame clones and misses some; the assay was immunoSEQ multiplex PCR. The sample lists approximately 160,000 clones, more than 75% occurring once. The sample taken for sequencing was PBMCs. These receptors were collected from a girl aged 5-17 years in good health and CMV-seropositive. Both conserved end residues are part of each CDR3. The D gene is left open where the match is weak. For some rows the clone size is stated as once, few or many, or as a class when expanded; others skip it.

clone size | D gene | J gene | V gene | CDR3 DNA | CDR3 protein
- | - | TRBJ2-5 | TRBV10-3 | TGTGCCATCAGTGAGGCGGTAGAGACCCAGTACTTC | CAISEAVETQYF
- | - | TRBJ2-7 | TRBV29-1 | TGCAGCGCCTCCAAGGGGGCCTACGAGCAGTACTTC | CSASKGAYEQYF
- | - | TRBJ2-7 | TRBV15 | TGTGCCACCAGCTTCGGCGACAGGACCTACGAGCAGTACTTC | CATSFGDRTYEQYF
- | - | TRBJ2-7 | TRBV5-1 | TGCGCCAGCAGCTTGGCTGGGCACTCCTACGAGCAGTACTTC | CASSLAGHSYEQYF
- | - | TRBJ1-1 | TRBV19 | TGTGCCAGTAGTATAGACGCCGGGAACATGGGCACTGAAGCTTTCTTT | CASSIDAGNMGTEAFF
- | - | TRBJ1-3 | TRBV4-1 | TGCGCCAGCAGCCTTTCAGGGGCCTCTGGAAACACCATATATTTT | CASSLSGASGNTIYF
- | - | TRBJ1-1 | TRBV9 | TGTGCCAGCAGCGTAGAGGGAGGCGCTGAAGCTTTCTTT | CASSVEGGAEAFF
- | - | TRBJ1-2 | TRBV19 | TGTGCCAGTAGTATAGATCTGGAGACTAACTATGGCTACACCTTC | CASSIDLETNYGYTF
- | TRBD1 | TRBJ2-1 | TRBV7-2 | TGTGCCAGCAGCTTACAGGGGGCGTCTGCCAATGAGCAGTTCTTC | CASSLQGASANEQFF
- | - | TRBJ1-5 | TRBV6-6 | TGTGCCAGCAGCAGGATTATAGGTCAGCCCCAGCATTTT | CASSRIIGQPQHF
- | TRBD1 | TRBJ2-1 | TRBV10-3 | TGTGCCATCAGTGATTTAAGGGGGCCTAATGAGCAGTTCTTC | CAISDLRGPNEQFF
- | - | TRBJ1-2 | TRBV4-3 | TGCGCCAGCAGCCAAGATTGGGGCCCTTCAGAGGACCCTGTCTACTATGGCTACACCTTC | CASSQDWGPSEDPVYYGYTF
- | - | TRBJ1-6 | TRBV6-5 | TGTGCCAGCAGAATCTCGGGGCAGGGGTATTCACCCCTCCACTTT | CASRISGQGYSPLHF
- | TRBD2 | TRBJ2-7 | TRBV9 | TGTGCCAGCAGCGCCCGGCCGGGACTAGACATGGGCGAGCAGTACTTC | CASSARPGLDMGEQYF
- | TRBD2 | TRBJ2-3 | TRBV6-6 | TGTGCCAGCAGTTACTCGTGGGGGGGTGGGTCAGATACGCAGTATTTT | CASSYSWGGGSDTQYF
- | TRBD1 | TRBJ2-1 | TRBV4-1 | TGCGCCAGCAGCCAAGAAACAGGGGGCTTCAATGAGCAGTTCTTC | CASSQETGGFNEQFF
- | - | TRBJ1-1 | TRBV7-8 | TGTGCCAGCAGCTGGGGTTCAGGGAGGGGCACTGAAGCTTTCTTT | CASSWGSGRGTEAFF
- | - | TRBJ1-1 | TRBV7-9 | TGTGCCAGCAGCTTAGAGCGGAACACTGAAGCTTTCTTT | CASSLERNTEAFF
- | - | TRBJ2-1 | TRBV13 | TGTGCCAGCAGCTTAGTCCCGGGGTGGGAGAACAATGAGCAGTTCTTC | CASSLVPGWENNEQFF
- | - | TRBJ2-7 | TRBV27 | TGTGCCAGCAGGGGCGGGGCCCGGGCGGGGTACGAGCAGTACTTC | CASRGGARAGYEQYF
- | - | TRBJ2-1 | TRBV5-8 | TGTGCCAGCAGCTTGGATTTCAGGGTTGGGAATGAGCAGTTCTTC | CASSLDFRVGNEQFF
- | TRBD1 | TRBJ2-7 | TRBV28 | TGTGCCAGCAGTTTAGTAGGTGGGACAGGGGAATACGAGCAGTACTTC | CASSLVGGTGEYEQYF
few | TRBD1 | TRBJ1-1 | TRBV29-1 | TGCAGCGCCCCGTGGGGACAGAGGCGGTGGGAAGCTTTCTTT | CSAPWGQRRWEAFF
- | - | TRBJ2-3 | TRBV30 | TGTGCCTGGACCATGCAGGCCAGCCTTAGCACAGATACGCAGTATTTT | CAWTMQASLSTDTQYF
- | - | TRBJ1-2 | TRBV11-2 | TGTGCCAGCAGCCCTCCTACAGGGTATGGCTACACCTTC | CASSPPTGYGYTF
- | - | TRBJ1-3 | TRBV10-3 | TGTGCCATCAGTGATTGGAACAGACCCTCTGGAAACACCATATATTTT | CAISDWNRPSGNTIYF
- | TRBD1 | TRBJ1-1 | TRBV2 | TGTGCCAGCAGTGAATATTCGACAGGGGACACTGAAGCTTTCTTT | CASSEYSTGDTEAFF
few | TRBD1 | TRBJ1-2 | TRBV9 | TGTGCCAGCACACGTTCGGGACAGGGCCCCAACTATGGCTACACCTTC | CASTRSGQGPNYGYTF
- | TRBD2 | TRBJ2-7 | TRBV7-3 | TGTGCCTCCAGCTTACGACTAGCGGGAAGCTACGAGCAGTACTTC | CASSLRLAGSYEQYF
- | - | TRBJ2-1 | TRBV9 | TGTGCCAGCAGCGTACACCCGGAGAATGAGCAGTTCTTC | CASSVHPENEQFF
- | - | TRBJ2-1 | TRBV29-1 | TGCAGCGTTGCGAGCGGCAATAACAATGAGCAGTTCTTC | CSVASGNNNEQFF